This T cell receptor beta chain was sequenced in a study of cytomegalovirus exposure and HLA in healthy donors. Regarding the study as a whole: Among TCR beta chains, those listed as cytomegalovirus-associated numbered about 160. Excluded were some V segments that proved indistinguishable, including TRBV6-2 and TRBV6-3. In an earlier analysis, about 87% or about 30%: the productive usage of most TCR beta V segments.

A word on this clone: Its specificity is not known.

V lost 2 bases, J lost 0 bases, and 11 bases lay in between. The CDR3 is 15 residues long. Germline CDR1 reads MNHNY; CDR2 reads SVGAGI (reference sequence). It was with 60 Vbeta and 13 Jbeta primers that the PCR ran. Produced via immunoSEQ multiplex PCR; TCRdb's table is partial and in-frame only. The sample table includes tens of thousands of clones. Sequencing was performed on PBMCs. The genes are TRBV6-6 and TRBJ2-7; D not certain. The TCR sequence derives from a man aged 25-40 years in good health and CMV-seronegative. This CDR3 reads CASSYTEVSSYEQYF. CDR3 DNA: TGTGCCAGCAGTTACACAGAAGTTAGCTCCTACGAGCAGTACTTC.